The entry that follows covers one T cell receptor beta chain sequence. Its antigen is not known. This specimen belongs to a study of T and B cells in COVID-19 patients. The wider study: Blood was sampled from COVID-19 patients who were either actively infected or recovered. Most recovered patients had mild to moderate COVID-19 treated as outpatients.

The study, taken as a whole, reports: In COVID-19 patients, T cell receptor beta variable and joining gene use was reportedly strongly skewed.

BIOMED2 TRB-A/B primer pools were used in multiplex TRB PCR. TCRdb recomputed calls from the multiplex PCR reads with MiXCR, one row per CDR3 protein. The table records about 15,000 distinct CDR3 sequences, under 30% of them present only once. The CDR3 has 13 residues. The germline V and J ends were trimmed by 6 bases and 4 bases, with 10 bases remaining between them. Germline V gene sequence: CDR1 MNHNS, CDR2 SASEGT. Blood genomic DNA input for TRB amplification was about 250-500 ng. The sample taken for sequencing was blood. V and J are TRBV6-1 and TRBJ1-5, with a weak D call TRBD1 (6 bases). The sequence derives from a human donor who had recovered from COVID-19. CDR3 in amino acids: CASREGVNQPQHF. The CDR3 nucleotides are TGTGCCAGCAGAGAGGGGGTTAATCAGCCCCAGCATTTT.